The source of this TCR beta chain is a study of blood T cell repertoires in COVID-19. Looking at the study overall: There were acute and convalescent COVID-19 samples, and they came from the United States, Italy and Spain. The analysed material was cDNA or gDNA that came from T cells, B-cell-depleted T cells, or PBMCs.

Germline values: CDR1 MNHEY, CDR2 SVGEGT. This CDR3 region has 17 residues. Trimming removed 4 bases from V and 2 bases from J, with 19 bases in between. Per the authors' pipeline: Reference gene primer amplification gave nucleated cell count estimates. Assay: immunoSEQ multiplex PCR; the TCRdb copy retains only in-frame clones and omits some. V and J calls and clone size are as listed in that table; D and trimming were resolved from the DNA. The sample carries a few hundred thousand clones, more than 85% recorded once. The sample consisted of peripheral blood. The chain has TRBV6-2 or TRBV6-3 and TRBJ2-3, with D possibly matching TRBD2 (7 bases). The receptor's source is a man aged 55 to 69 with acute or convalescent COVID-19. CDR3 loop: CASSSKRGGKFTDTQYF. The CDR3 nucleotides read TGTGCCAGCAGTTCAAAAAGGGGGGGCAAATTCACAGATACGCAGTATTTT.